A single TCR beta chain is shown here with its context. Its binding antigen is unknown. Base qualities are not recorded, but no much larger clone differs from it by a single base. Whole blood was collected in K2EDTA tubes by collaborating institutions according to the institutions' own protocols. For TCRbeta analysis, collaborators shipped samples as frozen whole blood, isolated PBMCs, or DNA extracted from either of those sample types. Per the germline V gene, MGHRA is the CDR1 and YSYEKL is the CDR2. Including the terminal cysteine and phenylalanine, the CDR3 comprises 16 residues. Of all the DNA, just the CDR3 is kept, 48 bases in frame from base 1. Germline trimming: 0 bases from V, 4 bases from J; junction bases outside gene matches: 8. TCRbeta CDR3 regions were amplified from genomic DNA by means of the immunoSEQ Assay, a bias-controlled multiplex PCR. From the authors' description of their analysis: The number of nucleated cells in each sample was estimated from the amplification of reference gene primers within the assay. To quantify the absolute abundance of each unique TCRbeta CDR3 rearrangement, sequence reads were collapsed and filtered. Productive Simpson clonality was computed per sample as the square root of Simpson's diversity index over productive rearrangements. This is the immuneACCESS table as TCRdb keeps it, with only in-frame sequences that have V and J called. A part of the clones is gone; compared with another copy, unresolved V genes explain less than half, and the rest is unexplained. V and J calls and clone size are as listed in that table; D and trimming were resolved from the DNA. In all, the sample holds roughly 81,000 clones, and around nine tenths of those were seen once. Around 5.3% of the sample is in the top ten clones.

This record comes from a study of blood T cell repertoires in COVID-19 (dated by TCRdb to 2018 to 2020). Background on the whole study: The collaborator samples originated in the United States, Italy and Spain and spanned the acute and convalescent phases of COVID-19. The material from the prospective study consisted of cDNA or gDNA derived from T cells, B-cell-depleted T cells, or PBMCs. Deeply sampled blood TCRbeta repertoires from subjects exposed to, actively infected with, or recovered from COVID-19 were included in the dataset. The repertoires were released in a freely available public database meant as a resource for research on the immune response to SARS-CoV-2. Samples were obtained from the ongoing ImmuneRACE study (first 160 participants) and from 1,000 to 1,500 subjects provided by 6 global collaborators. Sample metadata almost always included a de-identified subject ID, COVID-19 status, age in years and sex. Where HLA class I and class II types were available, the types were taken from metadata supplied by the sample provider, not from assay-based typing. The paper as a whole reports these results and caveats: Clinical and demographic metadata were provided uncurated, with the amount varying by source and participant.

Sequencing used peripheral blood. The receptor was derived from a man aged 40-50 years with acute or convalescent COVID-19. The rearranged chain carries TRBV4-1 and TRBJ1-1, and TRBD1 matches 7 of the central bases. The nucleotide sequence reads as follows: TGCGCCAGCAGCCAAGACGTACCTCCAGGGGGCACTGAAGCTTTCTTT. The translation is CASSQDVPPGGTEAFF.